This paragraph reports one T cell receptor beta chain. The sample is drawn from a study of T cell responses to AZD1222 COVID-19 vaccine. The assay was immunoSEQ multiplex PCR, and TCRdb's table has in-frame clones only and misses some. Among about 120,000 clones listed, 75% to 95% were seen once. Germline V gene sequence: CDR1 SEHNR, CDR2 FQNEAQ (reference sequence). This CDR3 contains 16 residues. Trimming left V 5 bases short and J 1 base short, with 14 bases between. The TCR originated in an adult in good health. The source material was peripheral blood, sampled on day 0 of AZD1222 vaccination. The rearrangement joins TRBV7-9 to TRBJ2-2; the D is unclear. The CDR3 nucleotides read TGTGCCAGCAGCAATTTTCAGCCGATGAACACCGGGGAGCTGTTTTTT. This encodes CASSNFQPMNTGELFF. The variable domain in full, completed from reference TRBV7-9 and TRBJ2-2, reads DTGVSQNPRHKITKRGQNVTFRCDPISEHNRLYWYRQTLGQGPEFLTYFQNEAQLEKSRLLSDRFSAERPKGSFSTLEIQRTEQGDSAMYLCASSNFQPMNTGELFFGEGSRLTVL.